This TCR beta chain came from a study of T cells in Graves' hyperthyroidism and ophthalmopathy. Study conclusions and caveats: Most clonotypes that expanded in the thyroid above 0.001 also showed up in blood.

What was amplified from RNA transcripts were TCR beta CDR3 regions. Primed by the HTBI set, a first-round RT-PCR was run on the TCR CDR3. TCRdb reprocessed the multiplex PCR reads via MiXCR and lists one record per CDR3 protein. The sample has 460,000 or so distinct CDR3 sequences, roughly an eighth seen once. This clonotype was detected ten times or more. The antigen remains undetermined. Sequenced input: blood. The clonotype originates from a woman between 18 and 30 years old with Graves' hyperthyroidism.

As DNA, the CDR3 is TGTGCCAGCAGCAGAGACGGGGACAGGTATGGCTACACCTTC. Protein product: CASSRDGDRYGYTF. This chain connects TRBV2 to TRBJ1-2; 8 bases are a match to TRBD1. The CDR3 spans 14 residues. The junction had 8 bases not matched to a gene; V was cut back by 6 bases and J by 5 bases. CDR1 is SNHLY, CDR2 FYNNEI, per germline.